This T cell receptor (beta chain) was sequenced during a study of blood T cell repertoires in COVID-19. The germline gives CDR1 MGHRA, CDR2 YSYEKL. The CDR3 totals 15 residues. Trimming removed 0 bases at V and 8 bases at J, with 13 bases between. TCRdb's table, derived via immunoSEQ multiplex PCR, lists solely in-frame clones and lacks some. This repertoire shows around 200,000 clones, over 70% found once; its top ten account for around 6.7%. This clonotype was sampled from a woman between 35 and 50 years old with COVID-19, enrolled during active disease. The chain combines TRBV4-1 with TRBJ1-4; possible D gene TRBD1, 6 bases. The material sequenced was peripheral blood. The CDR3 region is CASSQDGGGGEKLFF. The DNA of the CDR3 is TGCGCCAGCAGCCAAGATGGAGGGGGGGGAGAAAAACTGTTTTTT.